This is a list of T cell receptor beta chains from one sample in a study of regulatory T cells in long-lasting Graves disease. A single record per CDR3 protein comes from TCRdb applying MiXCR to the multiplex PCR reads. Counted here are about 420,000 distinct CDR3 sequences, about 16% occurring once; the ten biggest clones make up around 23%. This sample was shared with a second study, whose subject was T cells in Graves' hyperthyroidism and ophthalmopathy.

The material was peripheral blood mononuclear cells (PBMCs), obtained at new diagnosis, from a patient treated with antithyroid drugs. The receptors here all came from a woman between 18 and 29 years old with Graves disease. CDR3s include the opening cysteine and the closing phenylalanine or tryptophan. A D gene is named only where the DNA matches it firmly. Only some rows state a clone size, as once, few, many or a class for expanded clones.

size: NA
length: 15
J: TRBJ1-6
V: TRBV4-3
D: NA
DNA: TGCGCCAGCAGCCAAGATTCGGGCCATAATTCACCCCTCCACTTT
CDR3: CASSQDSGHNSPLHF

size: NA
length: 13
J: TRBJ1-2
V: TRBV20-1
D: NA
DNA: TGCAGTGTCCGGAAGGAGGGGCCGGGGGGCTACACCTTC
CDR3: CSVRKEGPGGYTF

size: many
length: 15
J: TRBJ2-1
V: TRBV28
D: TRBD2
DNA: TGTGCCAGCAGTTTAATGGGGGGGGGTTACAATGAGCAGTTCTTC
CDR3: CASSLMGGGYNEQFF

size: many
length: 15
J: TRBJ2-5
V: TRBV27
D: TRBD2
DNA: TGTGCCAGCAGGCGACTAGCGGGAGGCCGGGAGACCCAGTACTTC
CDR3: CASRRLAGGRETQYF

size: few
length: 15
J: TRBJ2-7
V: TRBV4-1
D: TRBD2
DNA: TGCGCCAGCAGCCAAGATGCCGGGAGGATCTACGAGCAGTACTTC
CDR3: CASSQDAGRIYEQYF

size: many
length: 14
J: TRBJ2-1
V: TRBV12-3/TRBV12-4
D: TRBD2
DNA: TGTGCCAACCCCCCTAGCGGAGGTAACAATGAGCAGTTCTTC
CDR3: CANPPSGGNNEQFF

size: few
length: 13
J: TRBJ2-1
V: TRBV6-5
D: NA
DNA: TGTGCCAGCAGTTACGGGCTAGTTCTTGAGCAGTTCTTC
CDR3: CASSYGLVLEQFF

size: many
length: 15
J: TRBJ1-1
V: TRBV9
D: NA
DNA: TGTGCCAGCAGGCGGTTAGGGCCGATGAACACTGAAGCTTTCTTT
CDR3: CASRRLGPMNTEAFF

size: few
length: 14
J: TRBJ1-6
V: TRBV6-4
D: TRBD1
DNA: TGTGCCAGCAGTGAAGGGACAGGGAATTCACCCCTCCACTTT
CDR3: CASSEGTGNSPLHF

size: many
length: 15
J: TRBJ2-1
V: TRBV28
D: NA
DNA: TGTGCCAGCAGTTTATACAGCGGAACTTACAATGAGCAGTTCTTC
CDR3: CASSLYSGTYNEQFF

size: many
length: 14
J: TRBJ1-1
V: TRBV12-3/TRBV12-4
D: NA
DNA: TGTGCCAGCAGTTTCCAGGGAGTGAACACTGAAGCTTTCTTT
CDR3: CASSFQGVNTEAFF

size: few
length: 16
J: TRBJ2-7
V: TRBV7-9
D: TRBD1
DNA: TGTGCCAGCAGCTCCACCAGGACAGGCAGCTCCTACGAGCAGTACTTC
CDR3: CASSSTRTGSSYEQYF

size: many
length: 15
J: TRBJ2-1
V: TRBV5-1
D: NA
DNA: TGCGCCAGCAGCTTGGGAGGCACAGTAGACAATGAGCAGTTCTTC
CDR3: CASSLGGTVDNEQFF

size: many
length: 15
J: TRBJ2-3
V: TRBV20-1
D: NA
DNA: TGCAGTGCTCCTACCTTGGGAGATTTTTCAGATACGCAGTATTTT
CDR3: CSAPTLGDFSDTQYF

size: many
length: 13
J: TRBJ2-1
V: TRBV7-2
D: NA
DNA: TGTGCCAGCAGCTTAGGGAACATGAATGAGCAGTTCTTC
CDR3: CASSLGNMNEQFF

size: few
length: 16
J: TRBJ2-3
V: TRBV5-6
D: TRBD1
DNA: TGTGCCAGCAGCTTGAGCGGGACAGGGGGCCCAGATACGCAGTATTTT
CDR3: CASSLSGTGGPDTQYF

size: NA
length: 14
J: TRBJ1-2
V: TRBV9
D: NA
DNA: TGTGCCAGCAGCCCCGCGGACACTAACTATGGCTACACCTTC
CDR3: CASSPADTNYGYTF

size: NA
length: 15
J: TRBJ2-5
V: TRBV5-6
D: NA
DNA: TGTGCCAGCAGGGGGGACCGAGCGGAGAGGGAGACCCAGTACTTC
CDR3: CASRGDRAERETQYF

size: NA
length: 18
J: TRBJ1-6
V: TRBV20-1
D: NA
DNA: TGCAGTGCTAGAGAAGCGGGGGCGGTCGTCACCTATAATTCACCCCTCCACTTT
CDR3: CSAREAGAVVTYNSPLHF

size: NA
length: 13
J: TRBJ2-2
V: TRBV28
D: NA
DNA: TGTGCCAGCAGCACCCGGGGCACCGGGGAGCTGTTTTTT
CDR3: CASSTRGTGELFF

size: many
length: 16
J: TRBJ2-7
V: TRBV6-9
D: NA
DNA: TGTGCCAGCAGTTACAGGGGGCTACTAGCGAACTACGAGCAGTACTTC
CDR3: CASSYRGLLANYEQYF

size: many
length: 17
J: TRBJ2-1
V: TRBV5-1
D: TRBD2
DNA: TGCGCCAGCAGCTCGGGACTAGCGGGAGGCAGGGACAATGAGCAGTTCTTC
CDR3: CASSSGLAGGRDNEQFF

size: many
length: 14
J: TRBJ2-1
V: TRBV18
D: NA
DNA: TGTGCCAGCTCACCGCCTAGCGTTTGGAATGAGCAGTTCTTC
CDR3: CASSPPSVWNEQFF

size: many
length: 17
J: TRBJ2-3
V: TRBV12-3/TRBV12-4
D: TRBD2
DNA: TGTGCCAGCAGTTTAGCGCAGGGACTAGCGGGAGGGGATACGCAGTATTTT
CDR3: CASSLAQGLAGGDTQYF

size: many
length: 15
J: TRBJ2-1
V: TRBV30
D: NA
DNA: TGTGCCTGGAGTGTGGCGGGCGGGATAAGGCATGAGCAGTTCTTC
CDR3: CAWSVAGGIRHEQFF

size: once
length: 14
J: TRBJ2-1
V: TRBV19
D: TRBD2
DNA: TGTGCCAGGAGCGGGAGAAAGGGAGTAAATGAGCAGTTCTTC
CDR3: CARSGRKGVNEQFF

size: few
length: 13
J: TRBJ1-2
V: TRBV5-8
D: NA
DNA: TGTGCCGGCAGCTTAGTAGTCAACTATGGCTACACCTTC
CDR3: CAGSLVVNYGYTF

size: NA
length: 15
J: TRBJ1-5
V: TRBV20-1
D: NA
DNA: TGCAGTGCTAGAACTGGACGAGCTGCAAATCAGCCCCAGCATTTT
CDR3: CSARTGRAANQPQHF

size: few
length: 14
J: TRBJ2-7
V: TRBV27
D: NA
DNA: TGTGCCAGCAGCCTCCGGGACCAAGGATACGAGCAGTACTTC
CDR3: CASSLRDQGYEQYF

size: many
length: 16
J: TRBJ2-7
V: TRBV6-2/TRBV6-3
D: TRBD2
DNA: TGTGCCAGCAGTGCCCCAGGACTAGCGGGGACCTACGAGCAGTACTTC
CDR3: CASSAPGLAGTYEQYF

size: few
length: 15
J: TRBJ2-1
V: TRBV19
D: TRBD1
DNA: TGTGCCAGTAGTATGGGACAGGGGGCGACGAATGAGCAGTTCTTC
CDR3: CASSMGQGATNEQFF